The 23 T cell receptor beta chains in this list originate from one sample, sequenced in a study of naive and memory T cell subsets. Both TRBC1 and TRBC2 were covered by a beta constant-region primer of two equimolar oligonucleotides. Ligated cDNA was amplified by four rounds of PCR with nested alpha and beta constant-region primers and SP2. One entry per CDR3 protein results from TCRdb running MiXCR on the UMI-ligation and nested PCR reads. The table has tens of thousands of distinct CDR3 sequences, roughly 20% seen once. Sequencing was carried out using effector memory CD4+ T cells from blood. This sample's subset: effector memory, CD45RA- CD27-. These receptor sequences come from a human donor in good health.

This clonotype has a count of ten or more. The rearrangement joins TRBV6-2 or TRBV6-3 to TRBJ1-1; D gene uncertain. The V and J ends lost 6 bases and 3 bases respectively, with 17 bases between them. The germline CDR1 and CDR2 sequences are MNHEY and SVGEGT. CDR3 length equals 15 residues. CDR3 region: CASSLTPPIDTEAFF. The CDR3 DNA is TGTGCCAGCAGCCTAACGCCTCCTATTGACACTGAAGCTTTCTTT.

The genes are TRBV28 and TRBJ1-5, with a possible D match to TRBD1 (6 bases). This CDR3 contains 16 residues. Germline V CDR1 and CDR2: MDHEN, SYDVKM. The V gene lost 6 bases and the J gene lost 1 base, with 16 bases spanning the gap. The CDR3, as DNA: TGTGCCAGCAGCCTGGGGGGGGGGCGGAGCAATCAGCCCCAGCATTTT. Translation: CASSLGGGRSNQPQHF.

V usage is TRBV19 and J usage is TRBJ2-2; a weak D match, TRBD1 (6 bases). The V end lost 8 bases, the J end lost 2 bases, and 15 bases lay between the germline ends. Germline CDR1 and CDR2: LNHDA and SQIVND (reference sequence). This CDR3 is 15 amino acids long. The CDR3 sequence is CASGPGTINTGELFF. The CDR3 DNA sequence: TGTGCCAGTGGACCCGGGACAATCAACACCGGGGAGCTGTTTTTT.

The gene calls are TRBV27 and TRBJ1-1, with D maybe TRBD1 (5 bases). Trimming shortened V by 2 bases and J by 4 bases, and 11 bases separated the two germline ends. This CDR3 has 14 amino acids. Germline loops: CDR1 MNHEY, CDR2 SMNVEV (reference sequence). The CDR3 bases are TGTGCCAGCAGTTTAGTCCTTGGGGGCACTGAAGCTTTCTTT. As protein: CASSLVLGGTEAFF.

This clonotype showed up just a few times. The chain recombines TRBV6-5 with TRBJ2-7; D may correspond to TRBD1 or TRBD2 (7 bases each). The CDR3 totals 18 residues. Trimming stripped 10 bases from V and 4 bases from J, with 32 bases between. Germline CDR1 MNHEY, CDR2 SVGAGI. The CDR3 is CATKGAGGEAGTTYEQYF. The CDR3 DNA reads TGTGCCACCAAAGGGGCAGGGGGAGAAGCCGGGACTACTTACGAGCAGTACTTC.

This chain joins TRBV20-1 and TRBJ2-1, with D perhaps matching TRBD1 (6 bases). V was shortened by 6 bases and J by 4 bases, with 19 bases between the two germline ends. CDR3 size: 15 residues. Germline CDR1 DFQATT, CDR2 SNEGSKA (reference sequence). In DNA form, the CDR3 reads TGCAGTGCACCTGGTGGGACAAGGGGTTACAATGAGCAGTTCTTC. It translates to CSAPGGTRGYNEQFF.

This clonotype was observed a handful of times. The chain carries TRBV20-1 and TRBJ1-4, with D perhaps matching TRBD1 (5 bases). Germline CDR1 and CDR2: DFQATT and SNEGSKA (reference sequence). V was clipped by 3 bases and J by 7 bases, with 12 bases between them. CDR3 size: 13 residues. The CDR3 DNA follows: TGCAGTGCTAGGGGACGTGTGGGTGAAAAACTGTTTTTT. It specifies CSARGRVGEKLFF.

The rearrangement uses TRBV2 and TRBJ2-2; the D is unclear. The CDR3 totals 13 residues. The V and J ends lost 4 bases and 6 bases respectively, with 9 bases between them. The germline CDR1 and CDR2 sequences are SNHLY and FYNNEI. In DNA, the CDR3 is TGTGCCAGCAGTGGTACCGTTCCCGGGGAGCTGTTTTTT. It specifies CASSGTVPGELFF. Based on the CDR3 plus reference TRBV2 and TRBJ2-2, the full variable domain is EPEVTQTPSHQVTQMGQEVILRCVPISNHLYFYWYRQILGQKVEFLVSFYNNEISEKSEIFDDQFSVERPDGSNFTLKIRSTKLEDSAMYFCASSGTVPGELFFGEGSRLTVL.

The rearrangement joins TRBV18 to TRBJ2-3, with TRBD1 identical over 7 bases. The CDR3 is made up of 16 amino acids. The J segment lost 2 bases and the V segment lost 0 bases, leaving 5 bases of the junction unmatched. Per germline, CDR1 KGHSH and CDR2 LQKENI. The CDR3 loop reads CASSPPGQRVTDTQYF. The CDR3 coding sequence is TGTGCCAGCTCACCACCGGGACAGAGAGTCACAGATACGCAGTATTTT.

The chain couples TRBV10-2 to TRBJ2-7; 10 bases agree with TRBD2. The germline V gene has CDR1 WSHSY and CDR2 SAAADI. V lost 6 bases, J lost 4 bases, and 6 bases stayed unmatched. The CDR3 has 14 amino acids. CDR3 loop: CASRSGRARYEQYF. CDR3 sequence (DNA): TGCGCCAGCAGGAGCGGGAGGGCCAGGTACGAGCAGTACTTC.

This sequence joins TRBV20-1 and TRBJ1-1, with D tentatively TRBD1 (6 bases). Germline lookup yields CDR1 DFQATT and CDR2 SNEGSKA (reference sequence). This CDR3 has 14 amino acids. Trimming took 8 bases from V and 1 from J, leaving 17 bases between them. Here the CDR3 reads CSSHSGGANTEAFF. In DNA form, the CDR3 reads TGCAGTTCCCATTCCGGGGGCGCGAACACTGAAGCTTTCTTT.

In its sample, this clonotype was seen a few times. V and J are TRBV5-1 and TRBJ2-7, with TRBD1 matching 8 bases. The V and J ends lost 2 bases and 4 bases, in that order; junction bases with no gene match: 5. The CDR3 loop spans 14 amino acids. The germline V gene encodes CDR1 SGHRS and CDR2 YFSETQ. The CDR3: CASSLQGVGYEQYF. DNA for the CDR3: TGCGCCAGCAGCTTACAGGGGGTCGGTTACGAGCAGTACTTC.

This clonotype was counted a few times. The genes are TRBV3-1 and TRBJ1-2; no definite D call. The length of the CDR3 is 15 residues. V lost 0 bases and J lost 0, with 8 bases in between. From germline, CDR1 is LGHDT and CDR2 YNNKEL (reference sequence). The CDR3 spells CASSQDFGANYGYTF. Written as DNA, the CDR3 is TGTGCCAGCAGCCAAGATTTCGGCGCTAACTATGGCTACACCTTC.

This clonotype occurred many times. V is TRBV6-6 and J is TRBJ1-1, with 7 bases lining up with TRBD1. The junction had 10 bases not matched to a gene; V was cut back by 7 bases and J by 5 bases. CDR1 and CDR2 (germline): MNHNY, SVGAGI (reference sequence). The CDR3 is 14 amino acids. CDR3 bases: TGTGCCAGCATTCCGACAGGGCTGGGGACTGAAGCTTTCTTT. Its translation is CASIPTGLGTEAFF.

Ten or more counts support this clonotype. This chain joins TRBV20-1 and TRBJ1-5, with D uncertain. V was trimmed by 8 bases and J by 5 bases, leaving 19 bases between them. This CDR3 is built from 14 residues. CDR1 is DFQATT, CDR2 SNEGSKA, per germline (reference sequence). The CDR3 region is CSLSAGGVDQPQHF. In DNA form, the CDR3 reads TGCAGTCTAAGTGCGGGTGGGGTGGATCAGCCCCAGCATTTT.

This clonotype was found a few times. This chain uses TRBV6-5 with TRBJ1-6; D gene uncertain. The CDR3 covers 16 residues. Per germline, CDR1 MNHEY and CDR2 SVGAGI. V dropped 0 bases and J dropped 0 bases, with 6 bases sitting between them. CDR3 in DNA: TGTGCCAGCAGTTACTCTGTGAGCTCCTATAATTCACCCCTCCACTTT. Its translation is CASSYSVSSYNSPLHF.

The chain uses TRBV5-1 and TRBJ2-1; D uncertain. The CDR3 is 13 residues long. Trimming shortened V by 0 bases and J by 9 bases, and 10 bases separated the two germline ends. Germline CDR1 is SGHRS and CDR2 is YFSETQ. CDR3 amino acids: CASSLVGNPEQFF. The CDR3 DNA is TGCGCCAGCAGCTTGGTGGGCAATCCTGAGCAGTTCTTC.

The V and J genes are TRBV5-1 and TRBJ2-3; a weak D match, TRBD2 (5 bases). V was trimmed by 1 base and J by 2 bases, leaving 11 bases between them. Per the germline V gene, CDR1 is SGHRS and CDR2 is YFSETQ. The CDR3 is 15 residues long. The CDR3 sequence: CASSLRGIDTDTQYF. CDR3 coding DNA: TGCGCCAGCAGCTTGCGGGGAATTGACACAGATACGCAGTATTTT.

This clonotype was seen ten or more times. The genes are TRBV29-1 and TRBJ1-1; maybe TRBD1 (6 bases). CDR1 SQVTM and CDR2 ANQGSEA come from the germline V gene. The CDR3 is 12 amino acids. Deletions cut 4 bases from V and 3 bases from J, with 9 bases between. The CDR3 loop reads CSVGQDHTEAFF. In DNA form, the CDR3 reads TGCAGCGTTGGACAGGACCACACTGAAGCTTTCTTT.

This clonotype was observed a handful of times. The J gene is TRBJ1-2, the V gene TRBV6-5; D remains ambiguous. Germline V gene sequence: CDR1 MNHEY, CDR2 SVGAGI. V lost 2 bases and J lost 2, with 9 bases in between. The CDR3 contains 14 residues. The CDR3 DNA reads TGTGCCAGCAGTTACGAACGCAAGAACTATGGCTACACCTTC. It is translated as CASSYERKNYGYTF.

The chain joins TRBV20-1 to TRBJ2-7, with D tentatively TRBD1 or TRBD2 (5 bases each). CDR1 and CDR2 (germline): DFQATT, SNEGSKA (reference sequence). CDR3 size: 13 residues. Trimming pared 7 bases from V and 2 bases from J, leaving 15 bases between. In DNA form, the CDR3 reads TGCAGTGGGACAAGGATGGGAGCCTACGAGCAGTACTTC. Translated: CSGTRMGAYEQYF.

The rearrangement uses TRBV5-1 and TRBJ1-2; D is unresolved. This CDR3 has 13 residues. V gave up 0 bases and J gave up 8 bases, with 11 bases separating them. Germline V gene data show CDR1 as SGHRS and CDR2 as YFSETQ. The CDR3 sequence is CASSLGTAGGYTF. The CDR3 coding sequence is TGCGCCAGCAGCTTGGGGACGGCGGGGGGCTACACCTTC.

This clonotype has at least ten counts. The CDR3 spells CASSLERGYGYTF. CDR3 coding DNA: TGCGCCAGCAGCTTGGAGAGGGGCTATGGCTACACCTTC. V is TRBV5-1 and J is TRBJ1-2, with a weak D call TRBD1 (5 bases). The CDR3 consists of 13 residues. Germline values: CDR1 SGHRS, CDR2 YFSETQ. V was cut by 0 bases and J by 4 bases, with 7 bases left in between.